Below are 16 T cell receptor beta chains sequenced from a single sample in a study of blood T cells in healthy people across ages. A second about 7 to 12 cycle PCR used barcoded and J-beta primers. TCRdb called the 5' RACE reads again in MiXCR, with one record for every CDR3 protein. This sample has approximately 770,000 distinct CDR3 sequences, with more than 45% found just once. The sequenced sample consisted of blood. These TCRs come from a man aged 25 to 45 in good health.

The chain uses TRBV5-6 and TRBJ2-7; the match to TRBD2 covers 10 bases. The CDR3 runs to 22 residues. The V segment lost 1 base and the J segment 3 bases; nucleotides outside the gene matches: 25. CDR1 and CDR2 from the germline V gene are SGHDT and YYEEEE. The CDR3: CASSLSLPRGLAGVKSDYEQYF. The CDR3 bases are TGTGCCAGCAGCTTGTCGCTCCCCCGTGGGCTAGCGGGAGTCAAATCCGACTACGAGCAGTACTTC.

The genes are TRBV9 and TRBJ2-5; TRBD2 matches at 9 bases. This CDR3 has 14 amino acids. The germline gives CDR1 SGDLS, CDR2 YYNGEE. V lost 3 bases and J lost 10; bases outside the gene matches: 10. CDR3 DNA sequence: TGTGCCAGCAGCGAGGGGGGGCTAGCGGGATTCCAGTACTTC. Amino acids: CASSEGGLAGFQYF.

This clonotype was counted between two and nine times. The rearrangement joins TRBV7-2 to TRBJ2-1, with TRBD2 identical over 7 bases. Germline CDR1 and CDR2: SGHTA and FQGNSA. Trimming at V came to 1 base and at J to 6 bases, leaving 6 bases not matched to a gene. This CDR3 is 15 amino acids long. CDR3 loop: CASSLGSGTGNEQFF. DNA for the CDR3: TGTGCCAGCAGCTTAGGGAGCGGGACGGGCAATGAGCAGTTCTTC.

This chain joins TRBV6-6 and TRBJ1-5, with 7 positions matching TRBD1. The CDR3 consists of 15 residues. Germline V CDR1 and CDR2: MNHNY, SVGAGI (reference sequence). The trim removed 6 bases at V and 6 bases at J, leaving 11 bases unmatched. CDR3 loop: CASRRNQGEGQPQHF. Here the CDR3 DNA reads TGTGCCAGCAGAAGAAACCAGGGGGAAGGTCAGCCCCAGCATTTT.

This chain connects TRBV12-3 or TRBV12-4 to TRBJ1-2; D is undetermined. V was pared by 3 bases and J by 3 bases, with 11 bases between. The CDR3 loop spans 14 amino acids. This CDR3 reads CASSFMGNYYGYTF. The CDR3 region has the DNA TGTGCCAGCAGTTTTATGGGTAACTACTATGGCTACACCTTC.

Remarks on this clonotype: No DNA is shown, since the ends of the CDR3 on it are uncertain; the CDR3 is the one TCRdb lists. This chain uses TRBV29-1 with TRBJ1-1; the D call TRBD1 from the table was never checked on the DNA. A total of 13 residues make up the CDR3, ends included. The germline gives CDR1 SQVTM, CDR2 ANQGSEA. The CDR3 reads CSVEVGGGTEDFF.

The chain combines TRBV5-5 with TRBJ2-5, with D perhaps being TRBD1 or TRBD2 (5 bases each). The tail of the sequence fits TRBJ2-7 better, so the J call may be wrong. Germline V lookup: CDR1 SGHKS, CDR2 YYEKEE (reference sequence). CDR3 length: 14 residues. CDR3 sequence: CASSLLGDDYEQYF. In nucleotides, the CDR3 is TGTGCCAGCAGCCTCTTGGGGGATGACTACGAGCAGTACTTC.

The chain recombines TRBV4-1 with TRBJ2-3, with D perhaps matching TRBD1 (6 bases). Germline CDR1 reads MGHRA; CDR2 reads YSYEKL. This CDR3 has 15 amino acids. V lost 0 bases and J lost 5, with 12 bases in between. The CDR3 nucleotides read TGCGCCAGCAGCCAAGATAACAGGGATAGAGATACGCAGTATTTT. This sequence encodes CASSQDNRDRDTQYF.

The J gene is TRBJ2-1, the V gene TRBV7-2, with TRBD2 matching over 8 bases. This CDR3 is built from 11 residues. Germline values: CDR1 SGHTA, CDR2 FQGNSA. With 4 bases clipped from V and 15 bases from J, the junction kept 5 bases outside the gene matches. Written as DNA, the CDR3 is TGTGCCAGCAGCTCCGGGACTAGTCTGTTCTTC. Translation gives CASSSGTSLFF.

Remarks on this clonotype: A read error may produce the germline difference seen at one junction end. The V gene is TRBV5-1, the J gene TRBJ1-6; 8 nucleotides match TRBD1. This CDR3 comprises 14 residues. Germline values: CDR1 SGHRS, CDR2 YFSETQ. The CDR3 nucleotides read TGCGCCAGCCATCCGGGACAGGCGGATTCACCCCCCCACTTT. Translation gives CASHPGQADSPPHF.

This chain joins TRBV10-3 and TRBJ2-2; D is possibly TRBD1 or TRBD2 (5 bases each). Germline CDR1 and CDR2: ENHRY and SYGVKD. V lost 8 bases, J lost 1 base, and 8 bases lay in between. This CDR3 is built from 13 residues. CDR3 sequence (DNA): TGTGCCATCGGGACCCTGAACACCGGGGAGCTGTTTTTT. It encodes CAIGTLNTGELFF.

This sequence joins TRBV14 and TRBJ2-6; no reliable D call. V dropped 3 bases and J dropped 0 bases, with 3 bases sitting between them. Germline assignment: CDR1 SGHDN and CDR2 FVKESK. The CDR3 spans 14 residues. Written as DNA, the CDR3 is TGTGCCAGCAGCCATCTCTCTGGGGCCAACGTCCTGACTTTC. It codes for CASSHLSGANVLTF.

The chain employs TRBV2 and TRBJ2-1; D gene unclear. The CDR3 sequence is 15 residues long. The germline V and J ends were trimmed by 4 bases and 2 bases, with 12 bases remaining between them. Germline V gene data show CDR1 as SNHLY and CDR2 as FYNNEI. The CDR3 spells CASSVSRVAYNEQFF. In DNA form, the CDR3 reads TGTGCCAGCAGTGTAAGCCGGGTGGCCTACAATGAGCAGTTCTTC.

This chain uses TRBV2 with TRBJ2-1, with a tentative D call TRBD2 (6 bases). V was clipped by 7 bases and J by 5 bases, with 12 bases between them. Per germline, CDR1 SNHLY and CDR2 FYNNEI. The CDR3 totals 13 residues. The CDR3 DNA reads as TGTGCCAGCACGGCGGGGCCGGACAATGAGCAGTTCTTC. It is translated as CASTAGPDNEQFF.

CDR3 nucleotides: TGTGCCAGCAGTTACTCAGGGTTCACTGAAGCTTTCTTT. As protein: CASSYSGFTEAFF. The chain has TRBV27 and TRBJ1-1; D is possibly TRBD1 (5 bases). This CDR3 spans 13 amino acids. Germline assignment: CDR1 MNHEY and CDR2 SMNVEV (reference sequence). With 4 bases removed from V and 4 bases from J, the gap between germline ends came to 10 bases.

This clonotype was seen only a few times. The chain couples TRBV27 to TRBJ2-7, with a possible D match to TRBD1 (6 bases). V lost 5 bases and J 5 bases, leaving 19 bases between the germline ends. Germline V lookup: CDR1 MNHEY, CDR2 SMNVEV (reference sequence). The CDR3 consists of 15 residues. CDR3 bases: TGTGCCAGCAGTCTCTACAGGGCCGGTGTCAACGAGCAGTACTTC. It yields the protein CASSLYRAGVNEQYF.